The rows below give T cell receptor beta chains drawn from one sample of a study of T-cell reconstitution after alpha-beta-depleted transplantation in children. TCRdb processed the PCR reads anew with MiXCR; each CDR3 protein has one entry. In the table there are about 200,000 distinct CDR3 sequences, 6.6% of which are singletons. Specimen: PBMCs, collected before TCRalphabeta/CD19-depleted stem cell transplant. The receptor set was obtained from a boy between 2 and 10 years old with acute lymphoblastic leukemia, due to receive a stem cell transplant. The CDR3 runs from the conserved cysteine through the conserved F or W. D genes are given only for firm matches. Size values are once, few and many counts, or a class for expanded clones, and some rows have none.

D gene	clone size	V gene	J gene	CDR3 protein	CDR3 DNA
.	many	TRBV11-1	TRBJ1-1	CASSLPRAALNTEAFF	TGTGCCAGCAGCTTGCCGAGGGCCGCGTTGAACACTGAAGCTTTCTTT
.	few	TRBV29-1	TRBJ1-1	CSPQQGGGTEAFF	TGCAGCCCGCAACAGGGTGGGGGCACTGAAGCTTTCTTT
.	many	TRBV5-6	TRBJ2-3	CASQRVGGRDTQYF	TGTGCCAGCCAGAGGGTAGGGGGGAGAGATACGCAGTATTTT
.	many	TRBV7-8	TRBJ2-7	CASSSRGQFSGEQYF	TGTGCCAGCAGCTCCCGGGGACAATTTAGTGGCGAGCAGTACTTC
TRBD1	few	TRBV6-1	TRBJ1-6	CASYGSGQGNSPLHF	TGTGCCAGTTACGGATCCGGACAGGGCAATTCACCCCTCCACTTT
.	many	TRBV11-2	TRBJ2-2	CASSSVPGGELFF	TGTGCCAGCAGCTCCGTTCCGGGCGGGGAGCTGTTTTTT
TRBD1	many	TRBV28	TRBJ2-3	CASSSDRDRTDTQYF	TGTGCCAGCAGTTCGGACAGGGACCGCACAGATACGCAGTATTTT
.	many	TRBV7-9	TRBJ2-1	CASSLGGTGNEQFF	TGTGCCAGCAGCTTAGGGGGGACGGGGAATGAGCAGTTCTTC
TRBD1	few	TRBV3-1	TRBJ1-2	CASSQAGQGNYGYTF	TGTGCCAGCAGTCAAGCCGGACAGGGGAACTATGGCTACACCTTC
TRBD1	many	TRBV12-3/TRBV12-4	TRBJ2-7	CASRPSGTAYEQYF	TGTGCCAGCAGGCCCTCCGGGACAGCGTACGAGCAGTACTTC
TRBD2	many	TRBV7-8	TRBJ2-1	CASSHSSGRSNEQFF	TGTGCCAGCAGCCATTCTAGCGGGAGGTCCAATGAGCAGTTCTTC
TRBD1	many	TRBV7-9	TRBJ2-7	CASSFGTGKSYEQYF	TGTGCCAGCAGCTTCGGGACAGGGAAGTCCTACGAGCAGTACTTC
TRBD1	many	TRBV6-4	TRBJ2-1	CASSPVGQGAWNEQFF	TGTGCCAGCAGTCCAGTAGGACAGGGGGCTTGGAATGAGCAGTTCTTC
TRBD1	few	TRBV11-2	TRBJ2-3	CASSLRWGRGRTDTQYF	TGTGCCAGCAGCTTACGGTGGGGCAGGGGGCGCACAGATACGCAGTATTTT
TRBD2	.	TRBV28	TRBJ2-7	CASCCGGALEQYF	TGTGCCAGCTGTTGCGGGGGGGCCCTCGAGCAGTACTTC
.	.	TRBV29-1	TRBJ2-5	CSVSGTSQETQYF	TGCAGCGTCTCCGGGACTTCCCAAGAGACCCAGTACTTC
.	many	TRBV7-2	TRBJ2-1	CASSLGPGVYEQFF	TGTGCCAGCAGCTTGGGACCCGGGGTATATGAGCAGTTCTTC
TRBD2	few	TRBV7-9	TRBJ2-7	CASSSGGTSDREQYF	TGTGCCAGCAGCTCGGGGGGGACTAGCGACCGGGAGCAGTACTTC
.	many	TRBV29-1	TRBJ1-1	CSVRGGSNTEAFF	TGCAGCGTCCGAGGGGGATCTAACACTGAAGCTTTCTTT
TRBD1	few	TRBV7-8	TRBJ2-1	CASSLRPEGTASNEQFF	TGTGCCAGCAGCTTAAGACCGGAAGGGACAGCTAGCAATGAGCAGTTCTTC
TRBD2	many	TRBV27	TRBJ2-1	CASETSGPYNEQFF	TGTGCCAGCGAGACTAGCGGGCCCTACAATGAGCAGTTCTTC
.	many	TRBV2	TRBJ1-5	CASSQERNNQPQHF	TGTGCCAGCAGCCAGGAACGTAACAATCAGCCCCAGCATTTT
.	.	TRBV5-1	TRBJ2-5	CASSAPSETQYF	TGCGCCAGCAGTGCACCCTCCGAAACCCAGTACTTC
.	.	TRBV5-3	TRBJ2-5	CARSSGPPEYF	TGTGCCAGGAGCTCTGGGCCACCCGAGTACTTC
.	many	TRBV7-2	TRBJ2-3	CASSLDGSTDTQYF	TGTGCCAGCAGCTTAGACGGGAGCACAGATACGCAGTATTTT
.	.	TRBV27	TRBJ1-2	CASSLSVGGGYGYTF	TGTGCCAGCAGTTTATCTGTGGGAGGAGGCTATGGCTACACCTTC
.	many	TRBV28	TRBJ2-3	CASSRFRQYTDTQYF	TGTGCCAGCAGCCGCTTCAGACAGTACACAGATACGCAGTATTTT
.	many	TRBV5-6	TRBJ2-7	CASSFGTSEQYF	TGTGCCAGCAGCTTTGGGACCTCAGAGCAGTACTTC
.	few	TRBV5-1	TRBJ2-6	CASSGGTGANVLTF	TGCGCCAGCAGCGGGGGCACTGGGGCCAACGTCCTGACTTTC
.	many	TRBV20-1	TRBJ1-1	CSARDPRMDTEAFF	TGCAGTGCTAGAGATCCCAGGATGGACACTGAAGCTTTCTTT
TRBD2	.	TRBV4-3	TRBJ2-7	CASSQVASPTLTSGGYEQYF	TGCGCCAGCAGCCAAGTGGCCTCCCCAACACTGACTAGCGGGGGGTACGAGCAGTACTTC
.	few	TRBV20-1	TRBJ2-2	CSARPRGATGELFF	TGCAGTGCTAGGCCGAGGGGGGCAACCGGGGAGCTGTTTTTT
TRBD2	many	TRBV20-1	TRBJ2-7	CISGGEQYF	TGCATCTCGGGAGGAGAGCAGTACTTC
.	.	TRBV5-5	TRBJ2-7	CASSELKGYEQYF	TGTGCCAGCAGCGAACTAAAAGGGTACGAGCAGTACTTC
TRBD1	many	TRBV7-3	TRBJ2-5	CASSAGQGSGTQYF	TGTGCCAGCAGCGCGGGACAGGGATCAGGGACCCAGTACTTC
.	few	TRBV29-1	TRBJ1-1	CSVSTVNTEAFF	TGCAGCGTTTCGACGGTTAACACTGAAGCTTTCTTT
TRBD1	many	TRBV6-5	TRBJ2-7	CAGPGQGAYEQYF	TGTGCCGGCCCGGGACAGGGGGCCTACGAGCAGTACTTC
.	.	TRBV29-1	TRBJ2-7	CSVDHGIEQYF	TGCAGCGTTGATCATGGGATAGAGCAGTACTTC
.	.	TRBV28	TRBJ2-6	CASSSPATAPGANVLTF	TGTGCCAGCAGTTCGCCGGCCACAGCCCCTGGGGCCAACGTCCTGACTTTC